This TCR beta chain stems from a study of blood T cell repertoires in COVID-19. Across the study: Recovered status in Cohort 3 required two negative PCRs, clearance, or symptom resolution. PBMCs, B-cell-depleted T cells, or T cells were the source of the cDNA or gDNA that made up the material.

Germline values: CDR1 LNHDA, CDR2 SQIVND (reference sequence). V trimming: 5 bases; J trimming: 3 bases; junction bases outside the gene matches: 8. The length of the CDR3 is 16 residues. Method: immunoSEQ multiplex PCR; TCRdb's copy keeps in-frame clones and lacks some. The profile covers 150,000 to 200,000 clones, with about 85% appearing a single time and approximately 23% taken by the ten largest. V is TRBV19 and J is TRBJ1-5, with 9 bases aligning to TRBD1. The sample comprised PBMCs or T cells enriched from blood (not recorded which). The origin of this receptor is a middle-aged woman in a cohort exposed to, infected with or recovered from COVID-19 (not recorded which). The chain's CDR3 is CASSPRGQGPNQPQHF. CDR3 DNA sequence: TGTGCCAGTAGTCCCAGGGGACAGGGCCCCAATCAGCCCCAGCATTTT.